This record concerns one T cell receptor (beta chain) sequence. As yet, its antigen is unknown. This specimen belongs to a study of CD8 T cells in ankylosing spondylitis. Study results and caveats: In synovial fluid and blood from reactive arthritis, some motif variants were previously reported. Made up of several highly homologous variants, a TCR beta motif appeared characteristic of ankylosing spondylitis blood.

TCRdb analysed the 5' RACE reads with MiXCR anew, one entry per CDR3 protein. This sample carries some 220,000 distinct CDR3 sequences, roughly 6.6% of them seen once, and the ten largest clones take 13% to 15%. The CDR3 has 13 residues. V trimming: 6 bases; J trimming: 6 bases; junction bases outside the gene matches: 8. Germline CDR1 and CDR2: DFQATT and SNEGSKA (reference sequence). The origin of this receptor is a male donor with ankylosing spondylitis. The sequenced sample consisted of blood, either unsorted or a sorted T cell fraction (not recorded which). The rearrangement joins TRBV20-1 to TRBJ2-1, with 7 bases aligning to TRBD1. The CDR3, as DNA: TGCAGTGCCCGTGGGACAGCCGGCAATGAGCAGTTCTTC. Residues: CSARGTAGNEQFF.